This T cell receptor (beta chain) was found in a study of early T cells in non-severe SARS-CoV-2 infection. This clonotype appeared a few times. TCRdb fed the 5' RACE reads into MiXCR, producing one record per CDR3 protein. Of tens of thousands of distinct CDR3 sequences in the sample, around 6.6% were seen once. The V gene's germline CDR1 is SEHNR and CDR2 FQNEAQ (reference sequence). Trimming removed 5 bases at V and 3 bases at J, with 13 bases between. The length of the CDR3 is 14 residues. This TCR was sampled from an adult who was a healthcare worker with PCR-confirmed SARS-CoV-2 infection or an uninfected control (not recorded which). This chain connects TRBV7-9 to TRBJ1-2; a weak D match, TRBD1 (5 bases). Specimen: whole blood, collected at baseline. CDR3 loop: CASSTRASYYGYTF. For the CDR3, the DNA is TGTGCCAGCAGCACCAGGGCATCTTACTATGGCTACACCTTC.